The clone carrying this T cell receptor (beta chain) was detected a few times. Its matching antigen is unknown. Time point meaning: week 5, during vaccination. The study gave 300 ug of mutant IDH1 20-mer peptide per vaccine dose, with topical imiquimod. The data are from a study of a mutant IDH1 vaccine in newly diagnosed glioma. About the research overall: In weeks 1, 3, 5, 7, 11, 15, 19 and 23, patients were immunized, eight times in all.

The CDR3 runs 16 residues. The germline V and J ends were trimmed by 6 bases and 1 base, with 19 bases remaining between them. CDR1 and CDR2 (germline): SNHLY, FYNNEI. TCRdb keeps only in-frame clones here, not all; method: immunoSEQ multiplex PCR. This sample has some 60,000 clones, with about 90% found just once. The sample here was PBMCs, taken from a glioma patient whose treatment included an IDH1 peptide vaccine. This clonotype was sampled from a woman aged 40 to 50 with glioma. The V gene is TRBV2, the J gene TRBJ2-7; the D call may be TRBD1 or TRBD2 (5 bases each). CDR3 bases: TGTGCCAGCAGGACCCCGGGGCGTTCAAGGTCCTACGAGCAGTACTTC. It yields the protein CASRTPGRSRSYEQYF.